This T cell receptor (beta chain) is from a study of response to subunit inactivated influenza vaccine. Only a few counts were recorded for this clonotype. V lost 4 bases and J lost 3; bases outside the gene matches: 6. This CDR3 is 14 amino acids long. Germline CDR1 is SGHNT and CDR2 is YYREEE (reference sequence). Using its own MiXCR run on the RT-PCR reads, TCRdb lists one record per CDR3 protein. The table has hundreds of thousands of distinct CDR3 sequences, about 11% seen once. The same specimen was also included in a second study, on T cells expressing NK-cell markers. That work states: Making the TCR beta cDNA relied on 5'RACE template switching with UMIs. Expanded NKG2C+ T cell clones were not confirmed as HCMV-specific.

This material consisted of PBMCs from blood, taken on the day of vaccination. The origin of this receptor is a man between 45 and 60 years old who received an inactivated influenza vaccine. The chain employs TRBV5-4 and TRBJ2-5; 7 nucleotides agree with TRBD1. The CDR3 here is CASSPGTDKETQYF. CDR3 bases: TGTGCCAGCAGCCCTGGGACAGATAAAGAGACCCAGTACTTC.